The 18 T cell receptor beta chains below come from one sample, sequenced in a study of blood T cell repertoires in COVID-19. Here immunoSEQ multiplex PCR was the method, and the copy in TCRdb shows in-frame clones only, minus some. The profile shows under 300,000 clones, 85% to 90% of them singletons. Sequencing was done on a sample of PBMCs or T cells enriched from blood (not recorded which). These receptor sequences come from a man in his late teens or twenties who had recovered from COVID-19.

This clone was seen a few times. J is TRBJ2-5 and V is TRBV5-1; tentatively, D is TRBD2 (6 bases). This CDR3 has 13 residues. Trimming took 3 bases from V and 1 from J, leaving 7 bases between them. Germline-derived CDR1 and CDR2 are SGHRS and YFSETQ. CDR3 coding DNA: TGCGCCAGCAGCTCCGGGGGCCAAGAGACCCAGTACTTC. Encoded protein: CASSSGGQETQYF.

This clone has only a few counts. The chain recombines TRBV5-5 with TRBJ1-3, with D maybe TRBD1 (6 bases). The CDR3 extends over 16 amino acids. Between the trimmed V and J ends, which lost 5 bases and 0 bases, there was a span of 15 bases. Looked up from germline, CDR1 is SGHKS and CDR2 is YYEKEE (reference sequence). For the CDR3, the DNA is TGTGCCAGCAGACTCTCAACAGGGATCTCTGGAAACACCATATATTTT. This codes for CASRLSTGISGNTIYF.

This clone has a handful of counts. The chain recombines TRBV19 with TRBJ2-1; TRBD2 aligns across 10 bases. Germline values: CDR1 LNHDA, CDR2 SQIVND (reference sequence). The CDR3 covers 15 residues. The J segment lost 3 bases and the V segment lost 5 bases, leaving 4 bases of the junction unmatched. The CDR3 DNA follows: TGTGCCAGTAGTCCGCTAGCGGGAGTCTACAATGAGCAGTTCTTC. Amino acids: CASSPLAGVYNEQFF.

The chain has TRBV27 and TRBJ1-5; no reliable D call. V shed 2 bases and J shed 1 base, with 6 bases lying between them. This CDR3 comprises 14 residues. Germline values: CDR1 MNHEY, CDR2 SMNVEV (reference sequence). The CDR3 spells CASSLSPSNQPQHF. CDR3 DNA: TGTGCCAGCAGTTTAAGCCCGAGCAATCAGCCCCAGCATTTT.

The rearrangement links TRBV5-5 to TRBJ2-7, with D perhaps TRBD1 (5 bases). The V and J ends lost 0 bases and 2 bases respectively, with 12 bases between them. Germline CDR1 is SGHKS and CDR2 is YYEKEE (reference sequence). The CDR3 covers 15 residues. CDR3 sequence reads: CASSLAMQGTYEQYF. The CDR3 bases are TGTGCCAGCAGCTTGGCTATGCAGGGCACCTACGAGCAGTACTTC.

This sequence joins TRBV24-1 and TRBJ2-3; 7 bases map to TRBD1. Per the germline V gene, CDR1 is KGHDR and CDR2 is SFDVKD. There are 17 residues in the CDR3. The ends lost 5 bases at V and 3 bases at J; junction bases unmatched: 13. The CDR3 DNA sequence: TGTGCCACCAGTGGAAGCCTGACAGGGCTCGGGACAGATACGCAGTATTTT. It codes for CATSGSLTGLGTDTQYF.

The chain couples TRBV6-6 to TRBJ1-1, with unresolved D. Trimming removed 6 bases at V and 1 base at J, with 6 bases between. Looked up from germline, CDR1 is MNHNY and CDR2 is SVGAGI (reference sequence). This CDR3 region has 12 residues. CDR3 coding DNA: TGTGCCAGCAGAGCCGGGAACACTGAAGCTTTCTTT. The encoded protein is CASRAGNTEAFF.

The CDR3 DNA reads TGCGCCAGCAGTGAGGACAGGGCAGAAGAGACCCAGTACTTC. Protein: CASSEDRAEETQYF. V usage is TRBV10-2 and J usage is TRBJ2-5, with TRBD1 matching over 7 bases. V was clipped by 2 bases and J by 3 bases; unmatched bases: 3. The CDR3 contains 14 residues. Germline CDR1 reads WSHSY; CDR2 reads SAAADI.

Of note for this clone: One end of the junction fails to match germline, which may point to a read error. The V gene is TRBV25-1, the J gene TRBJ2-7, with D possibly TRBD1 on 6 matching bases. The germline V gene encodes CDR1 MGHDK and CDR2 SYGVNS. The CDR3 extends over 12 amino acids. This CDR3 reads CASSASGQFKNF. The CDR3 DNA is TGTGCCAGCAGTGCATCTGGACAGTTCAAGAACTTC.

CDR3 in amino acids: CSASLAGRQPQHF. The DNA of the CDR3 is TGCAGTGCTAGTTTAGCAGGGAGGCAGCCCCAGCATTTT. V and J are TRBV20-1 and TRBJ1-5, with D possibly TRBD1 on 5 matching bases. From germline, CDR1 is DFQATT and CDR2 SNEGSKA (reference sequence). CDR3 length equals 13 residues. Trimming shortened V by 3 bases and J by 7 bases, and 13 bases separated the two germline ends.

A single count supports this clone. The chain joins TRBV18 to TRBJ1-6, with a tentative D call TRBD1 (5 bases). V was cut by 0 bases and J by 7 bases, with 13 bases left in between. Germline CDR1 is KGHSH and CDR2 is LQKENI. The CDR3 length is 16 residues. CDR3 sequence (DNA): TGTGCCAGCTCACCACCGGGGCAGGGCCCAAATTCACCCCTCCACTTT. Translation: CASSPPGQGPNSPLHF.

This clone is a singleton in its sample. The chain combines TRBV28 with TRBJ2-7; D is undetermined. The germline gives CDR1 MDHEN, CDR2 SYDVKM. This CDR3 is 14 amino acids long. V lost 11 bases to trimming and J lost 0 bases, with 17 bases between them. The CDR3 bases are TGTGCCCACTCGCCCGGCGGTAGCTCCTACGAGCAGTACTTC. Its protein is CAHSPGGSSYEQYF.

The chain is built from TRBV15 and TRBJ2-7, with TRBD2 as a possible D gene (5 bases). The CDR3 covers 15 residues. Deletions cut 5 bases from V and 4 bases from J, with 18 bases between. Germline CDR1 and CDR2: LNHNV and YYDKDF (reference sequence). The CDR3 loop is CATSETLLVSYEQYF. The CDR3 nucleotides are TGTGCCACCAGCGAGACTTTACTAGTGTCGTACGAGCAGTACTTC.

This sequence joins TRBV28 and TRBJ2-1; 8 positions match TRBD2. With V trimmed by 10 bases and J by 8 bases, 10 bases remained unmatched. The germline gives CDR1 MDHEN, CDR2 SYDVKM. The CDR3 contains 13 residues. In nucleotides, the CDR3 is TGTGCCACCAACAGCGGGAGCATGGATGAGCAGTTCTTC. It codes for CATNSGSMDEQFF.

This clone was counted a single time. The rearrangement uses TRBV5-5 and TRBJ2-7; 10 bases align to TRBD2. V shed 4 bases, J shed 2 bases, and the junction held 6 bases outside the gene matches. This CDR3 spans 15 amino acids. Germline CDR1 reads SGHKS; CDR2 reads YYEKEE (reference sequence). The CDR3 loop reads CASSPRLAGAYEQYF. In DNA, the CDR3 is TGTGCCAGCAGCCCGAGGCTAGCGGGGGCCTACGAGCAGTACTTC.

The V call is TRBV27, the J call TRBJ1-1; 9 bases match TRBD1. The CDR3 covers 15 residues. The V segment lost 5 bases and the J segment 7 bases; nucleotides outside the gene matches: 11. Germline-derived CDR1 and CDR2 are MNHEY and SMNVEV (reference sequence). CDR3 DNA: TGTGCCAGCAGTCAAACAGGGGGCCGTAAGAATGAAGCTTTCTTT. It yields the protein CASSQTGGRKNEAFF.

The V and J genes are TRBV30 and TRBJ2-5; 7 nucleotides match TRBD1. The germline gives CDR1 GTSNPN, CDR2 SVGIG (reference sequence). This CDR3 contains 15 residues. V lost 5 bases and J lost 7; bases outside the gene matches: 16. The CDR3 is CAWEPRQGQRGTQYF. The CDR3 nucleotides are TGTGCCTGGGAGCCCCGACAGGGCCAGAGGGGGACCCAGTACTTC. Full variable domain (outside the CDR3, taken from reference TRBV30 and TRBJ2-5): SQTIHQWPATLVQPVGSPLSLECTVEGTSNPNLYWYRQAAGRGLQLLFYSVGIGQISSEVPQNLSASRPQDRQFILSSKKLLLSDSGFYLCAWEPRQGQRGTQYFGPGTRLLVL.

The chain combines TRBV27 with TRBJ2-3; 8 bases agree with TRBD2. V dropped 3 bases and J dropped 2; count of bases not matched to a gene: 4. Per the germline V gene, CDR1 is MNHEY and CDR2 is SMNVEV (reference sequence). The CDR3 contains 15 residues. The CDR3 sequence is CASSFLAGSTDTQYF. The CDR3, as DNA: TGTGCCAGCAGTTTCCTAGCGGGCTCCACAGATACGCAGTATTTT.